A selection of T cell receptor beta chains follows, all from one sample in a study of shared clonotypes between healthy human individuals. TCRdb keeps only in-frame clones here, not all; method: immunoSEQ multiplex PCR. The sample has some 2,500,000 clones; around 92% are singletons. Sequencing input: naive CD4+ T cells from PBMCs. The receptors were sampled from a man younger than 35 in good health. Some clones in this sample may be carry-over from other donors' samples. CDR3s include the opening cysteine and the closing phenylalanine or tryptophan. Fields, in order: V gene, clone size, D gene, J gene, CDR3 DNA, CDR3 protein. A D gene is named only where the DNA matches it firmly. The listing skips clone size in some rows; elsewhere it reads once, few, many or a size class.

TRBV18	-	TRBD1	TRBJ2-7	TGTGCCAGCTCACCATCCCAGGGGGTCTTATTCGAGCAGTACTTC	CASSPSQGVLFEQYF
TRBV6-1	-	-	TRBJ2-5	TGTGCCAGCAGTGTTTCCGGGACCCGGGAAGAGACCCAGTACTTC	CASSVSGTREETQYF
TRBV6-1	-	-	TRBJ2-7	TGTGCCAGCCCAACAAACCAGGGGATAGCTGACGAGCAGTACTTC	CASPTNQGIADEQYF
TRBV7-9	-	TRBD2	TRBJ2-3	TGTGCCAGCAGCTTCAATACATTGTGGCTAGCGGGACTCGGAGATACGCAGTATTTT	CASSFNTLWLAGLGDTQYF
TRBV11-2	-	-	TRBJ2-1	TGTGCCAGCAGCCCCCTCCGGGGGAGCTCCTACAATGAGCAGTTCTTC	CASSPLRGSSYNEQFF
TRBV7-9	-	-	TRBJ1-1	TGTGCCAGCAGCTCCCGACAGAAGAACACTGAAGCTTTCTTT	CASSSRQKNTEAFF
TRBV30	-	-	TRBJ2-1	TGTGCCTGGAGTGGGGCTTTGGTTAGTGAGCAGTTCTTC	CAWSGALVSEQFF
TRBV9	few	-	TRBJ2-2	TGTGCCAGCAGCGTTCGGACAACGAACACCGGGGAGCTGTTTTTT	CASSVRTTNTGELFF
TRBV28	-	-	TRBJ1-3	TGTGCCAGCAGTTTGGAGACAGATGCCTCTGGAAACACCATATATTTT	CASSLETDASGNTIYF
TRBV25-1	-	-	TRBJ2-1	TGTGCCAGCAGAGACTACACTAGTTCTGAGCAGTTCTTC	CASRDYTSSEQFF
TRBV2	-	-	TRBJ2-1	TGTGCCAGCAGTACAGGGGGGGCCTACAATGAGCAGTTCTTC	CASSTGGAYNEQFF
TRBV7-2	-	-	TRBJ2-5	TGTGCCAGCAGCTTGGGCGGGGCCCGCCGGGAGACCCAGTACTTC	CASSLGGARRETQYF
TRBV2	-	-	TRBJ1-4	TGTGCCAGCAGCCTAGGGGAAAAACTGTTTTTT	CASSLGEKLFF
TRBV5-1	-	-	TRBJ1-1	TGCGCCAGCAGCTTGGCCCAGAGGGATGGAGCTTTCTTT	CASSLAQRDGAFF
TRBV29-1	-	TRBD1	TRBJ2-7	TGCAGCGCCTCTGTGCTCCCTTCGGGCAGGGGGCGATACGAGCAGTACTTC	CSASVLPSGRGRYEQYF
TRBV5-6	once	-	TRBJ2-7	TGTGCCAGCAGCTTGGGTTGGGGTTCCTACGAGCAGTACTTC	CASSLGWGSYEQYF
TRBV5-4	-	TRBD1	TRBJ1-2	TGTGCCAGCAGCCCCGACAGGGCCTATGGCTACACCTTC	CASSPDRAYGYTF
TRBV11-2	-	TRBD1	TRBJ2-7	TGTGCCAGCAGCTTAGAACAGGGGGGCTACGAGCAGTACTTC	CASSLEQGGYEQYF
TRBV6-6	-	-	TRBJ2-7	TGTGCCAGCCAGAGGGAAACCTACGAGCAGTACTTC	CASQRETYEQYF
TRBV7-8	-	TRBD1	TRBJ1-5	TGTGCCAGCAGCTTAGCGGTTGGGACAGGGGACAATCAGCCCCAGCATTTT	CASSLAVGTGDNQPQHF
TRBV5-1	-	-	TRBJ2-3	TGCGCCAGCAGCCCCGACCAGGGAGGAACAGATACGCAGTATTTT	CASSPDQGGTDTQYF
TRBV15	-	-	TRBJ2-7	TGTGCCACCAGCAGAGGGGGCTACGAGCAGTACTTC	CATSRGGYEQYF
TRBV27	-	-	TRBJ2-2	TGTGCCAGCAGCGGGGGACCCACCGGGGAGCTGTTTTTT	CASSGGPTGELFF
TRBV7-9	few	-	TRBJ2-7	TGTGCCAGCAGCTTAGCGGGAGGCTCCTACGAGCAGTACTTC	CASSLAGGSYEQYF
TRBV6-6	-	-	TRBJ1-1	TGTGCCACCACACCGGGGCGGGGCAGAACTGAAGCTTTCTTT	CATTPGRGRTEAFF
TRBV7-8	-	-	TRBJ1-5	TGTGCCAGCAGCTTAGAGGGGGTGAATAGCAATCAGCCCCAGCATTTT	CASSLEGVNSNQPQHF
TRBV14	-	TRBD2	TRBJ2-5	TGTGCCAGCAGCCAAGAAAGGTCAGCGGGACACAGTAGCGGGAGGACCAGGGAGACCCAGTACTTC	CASSQERSAGHSSGRTRETQYF
TRBV6-5	-	TRBD1	TRBJ2-5	TGTGCCAGCCGAACTACAGGGGACCAAGAGACCCAGTACTTC	CASRTTGDQETQYF
TRBV28	-	-	TRBJ1-1	TGTGCCAGCAGGATGGGACTCCCCTCCACTGAAGCTTTCTTT	CASRMGLPSTEAFF
TRBV6-1	-	-	TRBJ1-2	TGTGCCCTATCTAGGGCACGGAGCTATGGCTACACCTTC	CALSRARSYGYTF
TRBV28	-	TRBD2	TRBJ2-7	TGTGCCAGCAGTCCATTAGGTGGGGGAGGGTTCTACGAGCAGTACTTC	CASSPLGGGGFYEQYF
TRBV2	-	-	TRBJ2-2	TGTGCCAGCATTAGACTCACGAACACCGGGGAGCTGTTTTTT	CASIRLTNTGELFF
TRBV4-3	-	-	TRBJ2-3	TGCGCCAGCAGCCAAGGGGTCCGCACAGATACGCAGTATTTT	CASSQGVRTDTQYF
TRBV4-3	-	-	TRBJ2-7	TGCGCCAGCAGCCAAGAGCGTGGTCGCTACGAGCAGTACTTC	CASSQERGRYEQYF
TRBV7-9	-	-	TRBJ2-5	TGTGCCAGCAGCTTACGGCGGGGAGAGACCCAGTACTTC	CASSLRRGETQYF
TRBV13	-	-	TRBJ1-1	TGTGCCAGCAGCTTATTCTTTGGGGACACTGAAGCTTTCTTT	CASSLFFGDTEAFF
TRBV12-5	-	-	TRBJ2-1	TGTGCTAGTGGTTTGGGACAGGTAGGGGACAATGAGCAGTTCTTC	CASGLGQVGDNEQFF
TRBV5-5	-	-	TRBJ1-5	TGTGCCAGCAGCTTGCAATATAGCAATCAGCCCCAGCATTTT	CASSLQYSNQPQHF
TRBV19	-	-	TRBJ2-5	TGTGCCAGTAGCCCCGGGATCTTCCTGGCCCAGTACTTC	CASSPGIFLAQYF
TRBV20-1	-	-	TRBJ2-7	TGCAGTGCTAGACAGGGGTACGAGCAGTACTTC	CSARQGYEQYF
TRBV5-1	-	TRBD2	TRBJ2-1	TGCGCCAGCAGCTTAATAGCGGGAGGAGACAATGAGCAGTTCTTC	CASSLIAGGDNEQFF
TRBV29-1	-	-	TRBJ2-1	TGCAGCGTTGACAACAATGAGCAGTTCTTC	CSVDNNEQFF
TRBV2	-	TRBD1	TRBJ1-5	TGTGCCAGCACGGGACAGGGATTTGGTCAGCCCCAGCATTTT	CASTGQGFGQPQHF
TRBV13	-	-	TRBJ2-2	TGTGCCAGCAGCTTAGTGTCGGGGGCCGACACCGGGGAGCTGTTTTTT	CASSLVSGADTGELFF
TRBV23-1	-	-	TRBJ2-7	TGCGCCAGCAGTCCACGGGGGCAGCCGAGCTCCTACGAGCAGTACTTC	CASSPRGQPSSYEQYF
TRBV28	-	TRBD1	TRBJ1-1	TGTGCCAGCAGTCCATATGGAGCTCGACAGGGAACGAACACTGAAGCTTTCTTT	CASSPYGARQGTNTEAFF
TRBV2	-	-	TRBJ2-1	TGTGCCAGCAGGTGGCGGGGCTCCTACAATGAGCAGTTCTTC	CASRWRGSYNEQFF
TRBV28	-	-	TRBJ2-4	TGTGCCAGCAGTCCGAACCCAGGGGGGTTGGCCAAAAACATTCAGTACTTC	CASSPNPGGLAKNIQYF
TRBV29-1	-	TRBD2	TRBJ2-1	TGTCACGCGCGGGAGTCCTTCTACAATGAGCAGTTCTTC	CHARESFYNEQFF
TRBV5-5	once	TRBD2	TRBJ2-3	TGTGCCAGCAGCTTGGCCGTGGTAGCGGGACGGACAGATACGCAGTATTTT	CASSLAVVAGRTDTQYF
TRBV19	-	-	TRBJ1-2	TGTGCCAGTAGTATGGATGGGACCTCACCCCGGGGCTACACCTTC	CASSMDGTSPRGYTF
TRBV5-1	-	-	TRBJ2-1	TGCGCCAGCAGCCCCCGTGGGTACCCCAATGAGCAGTTCTTC	CASSPRGYPNEQFF
TRBV4-2	-	-	TRBJ1-3	TGTGCCAGCAGCCATATGGACAGCTACTCTGGAAACACCATATATTTT	CASSHMDSYSGNTIYF
TRBV7-3	-	TRBD1	TRBJ1-2	TGTGCCAGCAGCGCGCGCGGCGACAGGGGTGGAAACTATGGCTACACCTTC	CASSARGDRGGNYGYTF
TRBV11-2	-	TRBD2	TRBJ2-7	TGTGCCAGCAGCCCTAGAGCTAGCGGGAACTCCTACGAGCAGTACTTC	CASSPRASGNSYEQYF
TRBV9	-	TRBD2	TRBJ2-5	TGTGCCAGCAGCTCCGGGACTAGCGGCTTTGAGACCCAGTACTTC	CASSSGTSGFETQYF
TRBV9	-	-	TRBJ2-7	TGTGCCAGCAGCGTAGGAGTAGGGTTTCCCTACGAGCAGTACTTC	CASSVGVGFPYEQYF
TRBV19	-	-	TRBJ1-1	TGTGCCAGTAGTGTTAGGATTCCCTCCGAAGCTTTCTTT	CASSVRIPSEAFF
TRBV5-1	-	-	TRBJ2-7	TGCCCCAGCAGCTTGACCGGGCCTACCTACGAGCAGTACTTC	CPSSLTGPTYEQYF